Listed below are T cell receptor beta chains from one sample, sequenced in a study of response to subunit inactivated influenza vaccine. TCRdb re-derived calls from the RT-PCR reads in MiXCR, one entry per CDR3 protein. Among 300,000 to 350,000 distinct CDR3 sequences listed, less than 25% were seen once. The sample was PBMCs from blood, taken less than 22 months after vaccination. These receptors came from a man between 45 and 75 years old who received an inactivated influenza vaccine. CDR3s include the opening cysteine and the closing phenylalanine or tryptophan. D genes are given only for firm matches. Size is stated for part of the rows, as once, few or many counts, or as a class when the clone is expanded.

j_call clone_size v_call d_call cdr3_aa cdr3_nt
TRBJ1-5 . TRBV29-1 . CSVEDAGQPQHF TGCAGCGTTGAAGATGCTGGTCAGCCCCAGCATTTT
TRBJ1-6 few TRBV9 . CASSAYSYNSPLHF TGTGCCAGCAGCGCCTACTCCTATAATTCACCCCTCCACTTT
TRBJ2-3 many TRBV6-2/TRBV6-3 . CASSWRLARGQYF TGTGCCAGCAGCTGGAGACTGGCGAGAGGGCAGTATTTT
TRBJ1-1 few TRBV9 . CASSVHLNTEAFF TGTGCCAGCAGCGTGCACTTGAACACTGAAGCTTTCTTT
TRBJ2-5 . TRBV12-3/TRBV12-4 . CASSLGLRPMETQYF TGTGCCAGCAGTCTAGGCTTACGACCTATGGAGACCCAGTACTTC
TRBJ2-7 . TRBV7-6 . CASSLEKGYNYEQYF TGTGCCAGCAGCTTAGAAAAAGGATACAACTACGAGCAGTACTTC
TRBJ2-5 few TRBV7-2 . CASSSMGGQETQYF TGTGCCAGCAGCTCCATGGGCGGCCAAGAGACCCAGTACTTC
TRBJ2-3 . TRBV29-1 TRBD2 CSVESGRRSADTQYF TGCAGCGTTGAGAGCGGGAGAAGAAGCGCAGATACGCAGTATTTT
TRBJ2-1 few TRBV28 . CASTPEGGTLYNEQFF TGTGCCAGCACCCCGGAGGGCGGGACTCTCTACAATGAGCAGTTCTTC
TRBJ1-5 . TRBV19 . CASSIVGSNQPQHF TGTGCCAGTAGTATAGTTGGGTCCAATCAGCCCCAGCATTTT
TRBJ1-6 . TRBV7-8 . CASSLVQVGSSPLHF TGTGCCAGCAGCTTAGTTCAGGTCGGGAGTTCACCCCTCCACTTT
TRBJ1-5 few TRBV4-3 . CASSQVVGVGNQPQHF TGCGCCAGCAGCCAAGTAGTGGGTGTGGGCAATCAGCCCCAGCATTTT
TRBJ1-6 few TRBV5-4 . CASSSTSNSPLHF TGTGCCAGCAGCTCGACCAGTAATTCACCCCTCCACTTT
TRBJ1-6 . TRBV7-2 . CASSLDGLQNSPLHF TGTGCCAGCAGCTTGGACGGACTACAAAATTCACCCCTCCACTTT
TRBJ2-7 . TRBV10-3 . CAIGPSTYEQYF TGTGCCATAGGTCCGTCGACCTACGAGCAGTACTTC
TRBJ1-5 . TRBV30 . CAWEGGSNQPQHF TGTGCCTGGGAAGGGGGGAGCAATCAGCCCCAGCATTTT
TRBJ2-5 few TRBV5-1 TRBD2 CASSLTGPSGVETQYF TGCGCCAGCAGCTTAACGGGGCCCAGCGGGGTGGAGACCCAGTACTTC
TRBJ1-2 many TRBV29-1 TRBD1 CSVRTGGFNYGYTF TGCAGCGTGAGAACAGGGGGCTTTAACTATGGCTACACCTTC
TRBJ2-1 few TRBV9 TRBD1 CASSTRQGIYNEQFF TGTGCCAGCAGCACTCGACAGGGCATATACAATGAGCAGTTCTTC
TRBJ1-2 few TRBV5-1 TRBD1 CASSLLGQLYGYTF TGCGCCAGCAGCCTTTTGGGACAGCTCTATGGCTACACCTTC
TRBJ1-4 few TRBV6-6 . CASGRQAEKLFF TGTGCCAGCGGGCGGCAGGCTGAAAAACTGTTTTTT
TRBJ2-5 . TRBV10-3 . CAISESTSIETQYF TGTGCCATCAGTGAGTCCACTAGTATTGAGACCCAGTACTTC
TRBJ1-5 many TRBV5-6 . CASSSLNQPQHF TGTGCCAGCAGCTCACTAAATCAGCCCCAGCATTTT
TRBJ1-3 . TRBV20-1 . CSARDLFGKHTIYF TGCAGTGCTAGAGATCTGTTTGGCAAGCACACCATATATTTT
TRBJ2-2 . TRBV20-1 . CSARDFRVTGELFF TGCAGTGCTAGAGATTTCAGGGTCACCGGGGAGCTGTTTTTT
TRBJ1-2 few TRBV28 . CASIIPGLHGYTF TGTGCCAGCATTATCCCTGGACTTCATGGCTACACCTTC
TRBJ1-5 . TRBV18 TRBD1 CASSRTDRDSDQPQHF TGTGCCAGCTCACGAACTGACAGGGATTCAGATCAGCCCCAGCATTTT
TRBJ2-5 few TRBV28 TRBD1 CASSLRDRGEQETQYF TGTGCCAGCAGTTTGCGGGACAGGGGGGAACAAGAGACCCAGTACTTC
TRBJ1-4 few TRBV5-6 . CASSLQVGSEKLFF TGTGCCAGCAGCTTACAGGTGGGGAGTGAAAAACTGTTTTTT
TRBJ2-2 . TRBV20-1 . CSARDYRDTGELFF TGCAGTGCTAGAGATTACAGGGACACCGGGGAGCTGTTTTTT
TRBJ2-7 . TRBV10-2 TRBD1 CASTIPDRAYEQYF TGCGCCAGCACCATCCCCGACAGGGCCTACGAGCAGTACTTC
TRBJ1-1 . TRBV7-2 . CASSPFRTTNTEAFF TGTGCCAGCAGCCCCTTCCGAACAACGAACACTGAAGCTTTCTTT
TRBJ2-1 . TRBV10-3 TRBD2 CAIGGAGGPYEQFF TGTGCCATCGGCGGGGCGGGAGGGCCTTACGAGCAGTTCTTC
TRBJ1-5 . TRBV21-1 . CASSKRIGRYSNQPQHF TGTGCCAGCAGCAAAAGGATCGGCAGATATAGCAATCAGCCCCAGCATTTT
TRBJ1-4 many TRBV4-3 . CASSQEGGEGEKLFF TGCGCCAGCAGCCAAGAGGGCGGGGAGGGAGAAAAACTGTTTTTT
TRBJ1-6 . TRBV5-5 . CASSLEGTDSPLHF TGTGCCAGCAGCTTGGAAGGGACCGATTCACCCCTCCACTTT
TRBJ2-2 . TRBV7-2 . CASSLSEELFF TGTGCCAGCAGCTTAAGCGAGGAGCTGTTTTTT
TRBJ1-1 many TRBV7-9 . CASSPPGGYTEAFF TGTGCCAGCAGCCCCCCGGGGGGGTACACTGAAGCTTTCTTT
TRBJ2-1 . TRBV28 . CASSFHPEAARLWNEQFF TGTGCCAGCAGTTTCCACCCTGAAGCTGCGCGGCTCTGGAATGAGCAGTTCTTC
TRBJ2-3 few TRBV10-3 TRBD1 CAISLRQGPTDTQYF TGTGCCATCAGCCTGAGACAGGGGCCCACAGATACGCAGTATTTT
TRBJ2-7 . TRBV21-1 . CASSKVRDEQYF TGTGCCAGCAGCAAAGTCCGGGACGAGCAGTACTTC
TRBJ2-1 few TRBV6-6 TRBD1 CASSSGGPYNEQFF TGTGCCAGCAGTTCAGGGGGCCCATACAATGAGCAGTTCTTC
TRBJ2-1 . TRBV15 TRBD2 CATSRDPPGGNNEQFF TGTGCCACCAGCAGAGATCCCCCGGGAGGAAACAATGAGCAGTTCTTC
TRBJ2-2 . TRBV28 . CASSLVWESTGELFF TGTGCCAGCAGTTTGGTTTGGGAGTCCACCGGGGAGCTGTTTTTT
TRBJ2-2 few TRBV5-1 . CASRFGNTGELFF TGCGCCAGCAGGTTTGGGAACACCGGGGAGCTGTTTTTT
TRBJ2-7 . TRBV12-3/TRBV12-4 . CASRDGPYEQYF TGTGCCAGCAGGGACGGTCCCTACGAGCAGTACTTC
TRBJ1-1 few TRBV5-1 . CASRQLGSRGTEAFF TGCGCCAGCAGGCAGTTGGGCAGTCGTGGGACTGAAGCTTTCTTT
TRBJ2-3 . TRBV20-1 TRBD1 CSARGQGAPTWSDTQYF TGCAGTGCTAGAGGACAGGGGGCGCCGACTTGGTCAGATACGCAGTATTTT
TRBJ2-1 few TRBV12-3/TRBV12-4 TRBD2 CASTQLAGGFYNEQFF TGTGCCAGCACCCAACTAGCGGGGGGTTTTTACAATGAGCAGTTCTTC
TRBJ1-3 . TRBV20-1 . CSARRTAGNTIYF TGCAGTGCTAGACGGACGGCTGGAAACACCATATATTTT
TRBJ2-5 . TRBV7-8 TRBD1 CASSLGVGGRETQYF TGTGCCAGCAGCTTAGGAGTAGGGGGCAGGGAGACCCAGTACTTC
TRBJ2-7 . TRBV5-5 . CASSPRGQPGTSYEQYF TGTGCCAGCAGCCCGAGGGGCCAACCAGGAACCTCCTACGAGCAGTACTTC